The 26 T cell receptor beta chains listed next were all sequenced from one sample in a study of siplizumab effects on memory and regulatory T cells. Profiling relied on immunoSEQ multiplex PCR, and the TCRdb table lists in-frame clones only, not all of them. This table holds 90,000 to 110,000 clones, about 92% found once. Sequencing was carried out using Tregs sorted from blood. These receptors originate from a human donor in good health.

The rearrangement links TRBV27 to TRBJ2-7, with unresolved D. Trimming left V 0 bases short and J 4 bases short, with 7 bases between. CDR1 MNHEY and CDR2 SMNVEV come from the germline V gene (reference sequence). This CDR3 has 13 residues. Here the CDR3 DNA reads TGTGCCAGCAGTTTATCCGGGTCTTACGAGCAGTACTTC. Amino acids: CASSLSGSYEQYF.

The chain carries TRBV30 and TRBJ1-5; D is ambiguous. V gave up 1 base and J gave up 4 bases, with 8 bases separating them. There are 13 residues in the CDR3. Looked up from germline, CDR1 is GTSNPN and CDR2 is SVGIG (reference sequence). The CDR3 bases are TGTGCCTGGAGTGGCTTACCGAATCAGCCCCAGCATTTT. It translates to CAWSGLPNQPQHF.

V and J are TRBV6-1 and TRBJ1-2, with D uncertain. Looked up from germline, CDR1 is MNHNS and CDR2 is SASEGT. The CDR3 is 15 amino acids. V gave up 6 bases and J gave up 1 base, with 15 bases separating them. CDR3 sequence reads: CASRNGDGSNYGYTF. The CDR3, as DNA: TGTGCCAGCAGGAATGGCGACGGTAGTAACTATGGCTACACCTTC.

The chain uses TRBV7-9 and TRBJ1-3, with D maybe TRBD1 (5 bases). Trimming removed 3 bases at V and 0 bases at J, with 6 bases between. The germline V gene encodes CDR1 SEHNR and CDR2 FQNEAQ (reference sequence). The CDR3 consists of 14 residues. The chain's CDR3 is CASSLTDSGNTIYF. CDR3 coding DNA: TGTGCCAGCAGCTTGACAGACTCTGGAAACACCATATATTTT.

This clone appeared once. This chain connects TRBV19 to TRBJ1-2, with D possibly TRBD1 on 5 matching bases. Trimming removed 6 bases from V and 6 bases from J, with 17 bases in between. The CDR3 is 14 residues long. CDR1 LNHDA and CDR2 SQIVND come from the germline V gene (reference sequence). The CDR3 DNA reads TGTGCCAGTAGGGAATCCGCAGGGTCAAATGGCTACACCTTC. It yields the protein CASRESAGSNGYTF.

The chain combines TRBV5-1 with TRBJ1-3, with a possible D match to TRBD1 (5 bases). Per the germline V gene, CDR1 is SGHRS and CDR2 is YFSETQ. This CDR3 region has 15 residues. With 4 bases removed from V and 2 bases from J, the gap between germline ends came to 13 bases. The CDR3 nucleotides read TGCGCCAGCAGCCCCGGGACGATTCCTGGAAACACCATATATTTT. As protein: CASSPGTIPGNTIYF. The full variable domain, in which reference TRBV5-1 and TRBJ1-3 provide the parts outside the CDR3, is KAGVTQTPRYLIKTRGQQVTLSCSPISGHRSVSWYQQTPGQGLQFLFEYFSETQRNKGNFPGRFSGRQFSNSRSEMNVSTLELGDSALYLCASSPGTIPGNTIYFGEGSWLTVV.

This sequence joins TRBV5-1 and TRBJ1-6, with a tentative D call TRBD1 (5 bases). Germline CDR1 is SGHRS and CDR2 is YFSETQ. V shed 5 bases and J shed 2 bases, with 14 bases lying between them. CDR3 size: 16 residues. In DNA form, the CDR3 reads TGCGCCAGCAGACCGGGGGGGACGGCCTATAATTCACCCCTCCACTTT. As protein: CASRPGGTAYNSPLHF. Combining the CDR3 with reference TRBV5-1 and TRBJ1-6 gives the whole variable domain KAGVTQTPRYLIKTRGQQVTLSCSPISGHRSVSWYQQTPGQGLQFLFEYFSETQRNKGNFPGRFSGRQFSNSRSEMNVSTLELGDSALYLCASRPGGTAYNSPLHFGNGTRLTVT.

The chain joins TRBV28 to TRBJ2-5; D is possibly TRBD1 (6 bases). CDR1 and CDR2 from the germline V gene are MDHEN and SYDVKM. CDR3 size: 13 residues. Deletions cut 5 bases from V and 5 bases from J, with 12 bases between. The CDR3 protein is CASSSGGGETQYF. The DNA of the CDR3 is TGTGCCAGCAGTAGTGGGGGCGGTGAGACCCAGTACTTC.

The chain links TRBV18 to TRBJ2-7; D uncertain. This CDR3 has 12 amino acids. Trimming took 1 base from V and 5 from J, leaving 6 bases between them. Germline-derived CDR1 and CDR2 are KGHSH and LQKENI. CDR3 amino acids: CASSPLGNEQYF. CDR3 bases: TGTGCCAGCTCACCACTAGGGAACGAGCAGTACTTC.

This clone was seen only once. The J gene is TRBJ1-1, the V gene TRBV10-3, with D possibly being TRBD1 (5 bases). CDR3 size: 13 residues. V was cut by 6 bases and J by 7 bases, with 15 bases left in between. The germline V gene encodes CDR1 ENHRY and CDR2 SYGVKD. CDR3 residues: CAISPDNNFEAFF. In DNA form, the CDR3 reads TGTGCCATCAGCCCGGACAATAACTTTGAAGCTTTCTTT.

The chain recombines TRBV29-1 with TRBJ1-5, with D tentatively TRBD1 (6 bases). V was pared by 0 bases and J by 7 bases, with 10 bases between. Germline V CDR1 and CDR2: SQVTM, ANQGSEA. The CDR3 has 13 residues. Here the CDR3 DNA reads TGCAGCGTTGAAGAAGGGGGGGGGCAGCCCCAGCATTTT. It codes for CSVEEGGGQPQHF.

The chain carries TRBV18 and TRBJ1-3; possibly TRBD1 for D (5 bases). V shed 6 bases and J shed 2 bases, with 17 bases lying between them. The CDR3 runs to 16 residues. Germline V gene lookup returns CDR1 KGHSH and CDR2 LQKENI. CDR3 sequence (DNA): TGTGCCAGCTCCCCAGCCGGGGGGAGCACTGGAAACACCATATATTTT. It codes for CASSPAGGSTGNTIYF. The full variable domain, in which reference TRBV18 and TRBJ1-3 provide the parts outside the CDR3, is NAGVMQNPRHLVRRRGQEARLRCSPMKGHSHVYWYRQLPEEGLKFMVYLQKENIIDESGMPKERFSAEFPKEGPSILRIQQVVRGDSAAYFCASSPAGGSTGNTIYFGEGSWLTVV.

The chain joins TRBV2 to TRBJ2-2; TRBD1 matches 9 bases. Unmatched junction bases numbered 3, after V lost 0 bases and J lost 4 bases. CDR1 is SNHLY and CDR2 is FYNNEI in the germline V gene. The CDR3 spans 16 residues. The CDR3 spells CASSEAGQGSTGELFF. The CDR3 DNA is TGTGCCAGCAGTGAAGCGGGACAGGGCAGCACCGGGGAGCTGTTTTTT.

This chain links TRBV5-5 with TRBJ2-7; possible D gene TRBD1, 5 bases. The CDR3 has 13 residues. V lost 0 bases and J lost 4, with 8 bases in between. The germline V gene encodes CDR1 SGHKS and CDR2 YYEKEE (reference sequence). The CDR3 sequence is CASSLGQLYEQYF. The CDR3 nucleotides are TGTGCCAGCAGCTTGGGACAGCTTTACGAGCAGTACTTC.

This chain links TRBV7-2 with TRBJ1-6; tentative D call: TRBD1 (5 bases). V was clipped by 6 bases and J by 10 bases, with 13 bases between them. The CDR3 is made up of 13 amino acids. The germline V gene encodes CDR1 SGHTA and CDR2 FQGNSA. In nucleotides, the CDR3 is TGTGCCAGCAGGGAGCAGGGAAAATCACCCCTCCACTTT. Protein sequence: CASREQGKSPLHF. Full variable domain (rest looked up from reference TRBV7-2 and TRBJ1-6): GAGVSQSPSNKVTEKGKDVELRCDPISGHTALYWYRQSLGQGLEFLIYFQGNSAPDKSGLPSDRFSAERTGGSVSTLTIQRTQQEDSAVYLCASREQGKSPLHFGNGTRLTVT.

V gene TRBV7-8 combines with J gene TRBJ2-2, with D hard to call. The CDR3 length is 15 residues. CDR1 SGHVS and CDR2 FQNEAQ come from the germline V gene. V lost 5 bases and J 1 base, leaving 11 bases between the germline ends. As DNA, the CDR3 is TGTGCCAGCAGCCTGAGGACCGAGAACACCGGGGAGCTGTTTTTT. This sequence encodes CASSLRTENTGELFF.

The chain couples TRBV5-6 to TRBJ2-7; maybe TRBD1 (5 bases). Germline V CDR1 and CDR2: SGHDT, YYEEEE. This CDR3 contains 12 residues. V was pared by 2 bases and J by 4 bases, with 7 bases between. CDR3 sequence reads: CASSFPGYEQYF. The CDR3 bases are TGTGCCAGCAGCTTTCCAGGGTACGAGCAGTACTTC.

This chain connects TRBV11-2 to TRBJ1-1; possible D gene TRBD1, 5 bases. CDR3 length equals 16 residues. V was clipped by 2 bases and J by 1 base, with 14 bases between them. Germline lookup yields CDR1 SGHAT and CDR2 FQNNGV. CDR3 sequence: CASSLFFRTSNTEAFF. CDR3 DNA: TGTGCCAGCAGCTTATTTTTTCGGACATCGAACACTGAAGCTTTCTTT.

The chain recombines TRBV19 with TRBJ2-7; D unresolved. CDR1 and CDR2 from the germline V gene are LNHDA and SQIVND (reference sequence). V lost 5 bases, J lost 3 bases, and 5 bases lay in between. The CDR3 extends over 11 amino acids. In DNA form, the CDR3 reads TGTGCCAGTAGTGCAGACTACGAGCAGTACTTC. It is translated as CASSADYEQYF.

The rearrangement uses TRBV5-5 and TRBJ1-1; the D gene is possibly TRBD1 (5 bases). CDR3 size: 16 residues. CDR1 is SGHKS and CDR2 is YYEKEE in the germline V gene (reference sequence). Trimming took off 2 bases at V and 5 bases at J, with 19 bases between the two ends. CDR3 bases: TGTGCCAGCAGCTTTATATTAACAGGCACCTGGACTGAAGCTTTCTTT. Its protein is CASSFILTGTWTEAFF.

This clone was picked up one time. The chain is built from TRBV27 and TRBJ2-7, with TRBD2 matching 7 bases. J lost 2 bases, V lost 5 bases, and 9 bases had no gene match. Per the germline V gene, CDR1 is MNHEY and CDR2 is SMNVEV (reference sequence). The CDR3 covers 15 residues. The DNA of the CDR3 is TGTGCCAGCAGTCCCCTCGGGGCGGGGGCCTACGAGCAGTACTTC. Amino acid sequence: CASSPLGAGAYEQYF.

The sample holds one count of this clone. The rearrangement joins TRBV14 to TRBJ2-7; 10 nucleotides match TRBD1. This CDR3 region has 19 residues. CDR1 and CDR2 from the germline V gene are SGHDN and FVKESK. With 2 bases clipped from V and 0 bases from J, the junction kept 13 bases outside the gene matches. Here the CDR3 DNA reads TGTGCCAGCAGCCAAATGAGGGACAGGGGTCTATCAAGCTCCTACGAGCAGTACTTC. This encodes CASSQMRDRGLSSSYEQYF.

As to this clone: One end of the junction does not line up with germline, which may come from a read error. The chain recombines TRBV11-2 with TRBJ2-7, with TRBD2 matching 10 bases. CDR1 and CDR2 (germline): SGHAT, FQNNGV. The CDR3 runs 12 residues. CDR3 sequence: CASSPSGGVSLF. CDR3 nucleotide sequence: TGTGCCAGCAGCCCAAGCGGGGGGGTTTCCCTTTTC.

This clone occurred once. For the CDR3, the DNA is TGCGCCAGCAAATATCAGGGGGGCACAGATACGCAGTATTTT. Protein product: CASKYQGGTDTQYF. The V gene is TRBV5-1, the J gene TRBJ2-3; 7 positions agree with TRBD1. V shed 6 bases and J 1 base; nucleotides not matched to a gene: 5. The germline V gene has CDR1 SGHRS and CDR2 YFSETQ. CDR3 length: 14 amino acids.

This sequence joins TRBV6-5 and TRBJ1-1; D perhaps matches TRBD1 (5 bases). CDR3 length: 12 residues. The germline gives CDR1 MNHEY, CDR2 SVGAGI. V lost 11 bases to trimming and J lost 1 base, with 11 bases between them. CDR3 amino acids: CAVQEPNTEAFF. The DNA for the CDR3 is TGTGCCGTACAGGAACCGAACACTGAAGCTTTCTTT.

This clone is a singleton in its sample. The V and J genes are TRBV11-3 and TRBJ1-1; D remains ambiguous. V was pared by 2 bases and J by 3 bases, with 7 bases between. CDR1 and CDR2 from the germline V gene are SGHNT and YENEEA. The CDR3 totals 13 residues. This chain's CDR3 is CASSLQLYTEAFF. The CDR3 DNA reads TGTGCCAGCAGCTTACAACTCTACACTGAAGCTTTCTTT. Using reference TRBV11-3 and TRBJ1-1 for the parts outside the CDR3, the full variable domain is EAGVVQSPRYKIIEKKQPVAFWCNPISGHNTLYWYLQNLGQGPELLIRYENEEAVDDSQLPKDRFSAERLKGVDSTLKIQPAELGDSAVYLCASSLQLYTEAFFGQGTRLTVV.